The rows below give T cell receptor beta chains drawn from one sample of a study of regulatory T cells in long-lasting Graves disease. TCRdb ran MiXCR on the multiplex PCR reads and lists one entry per CDR3 protein. The table has 390,000 or so distinct CDR3 sequences, roughly 20% seen once. The sample was peripheral blood mononuclear cells (PBMCs), taken when the disease was refractory, from a patient treated with antithyroid drugs. The receptors stem from a woman aged 35 to 49 with Graves disease. The CDR3 runs from the conserved cysteine through the conserved F or W. The D gene is left open where the match is weak. Clone size, where shown, is once, few, many, or a class for clones that have expanded.

j_call: TRBJ1-1; clone_size: many; v_call: TRBV10-3; d_call: .; cdr3_aa: CAITRTAPNTEAFF; cdr3_nt: TGTGCCATCACCCGGACAGCCCCGAACACTGAAGCTTTCTTT
j_call: TRBJ2-4; clone_size: .; v_call: TRBV7-9; d_call: TRBD2; cdr3_aa: CASSLSTSGRLYIQYF; cdr3_nt: TGTGCCAGCAGCTTATCCACTAGCGGGAGGCTCTACATTCAGTACTTC
j_call: TRBJ1-1; clone_size: .; v_call: TRBV4-2; d_call: .; cdr3_aa: CASSSPGREDVPTEAFF; cdr3_nt: TGTGCCAGCAGCTCGCCAGGAAGAGAGGATGTTCCCACTGAAGCTTTCTTT
j_call: TRBJ1-3; clone_size: many; v_call: TRBV2; d_call: TRBD1; cdr3_aa: CASSETGGGNTIYF; cdr3_nt: TGTGCCAGCAGTGAGACAGGGGGTGGAAACACCATATATTTT
j_call: TRBJ2-2; clone_size: .; v_call: TRBV11-2; d_call: TRBD1; cdr3_aa: CASSPRTGGTGKLFF; cdr3_nt: TGTGCCAGCAGCCCCCGGACAGGGGGCACCGGGAAGCTGTTTTTT
j_call: TRBJ1-4; clone_size: few; v_call: TRBV15; d_call: .; cdr3_aa: CATSRDLGGEKLFF; cdr3_nt: TGTGCCACCAGCAGAGACCTCGGGGGGGAAAAACTGTTTTTT
j_call: TRBJ1-1; clone_size: many; v_call: TRBV7-2; d_call: .; cdr3_aa: CASSLGAGNTEAFF; cdr3_nt: TGTGCCAGCAGTTTAGGGGCGGGAAACACTGAAGCTTTCTTT
j_call: TRBJ1-5; clone_size: .; v_call: TRBV27; d_call: .; cdr3_aa: CASRRLSNQPQHF; cdr3_nt: TGTGCCAGCAGACGTTTGAGCAATCAGCCCCAGCATTTT
j_call: TRBJ1-5; clone_size: once; v_call: TRBV27; d_call: .; cdr3_aa: CASSTNGGGNQPQHF; cdr3_nt: TGTGCCAGCAGCACCAACGGCGGGGGGAATCAGCCCCAGCATTTT
j_call: TRBJ2-7; clone_size: many; v_call: TRBV5-1; d_call: .; cdr3_aa: CASSAVTDSLKQYF; cdr3_nt: TGCGCCAGCAGCGCCGTGACTGACTCTTTAAAGCAGTACTTC
j_call: TRBJ2-1; clone_size: few; v_call: TRBV20-1; d_call: TRBD2; cdr3_aa: CSASRLAEYNEQFF; cdr3_nt: TGCAGTGCTAGCCGGCTAGCGGAGTACAATGAGCAGTTCTTC
j_call: TRBJ1-5; clone_size: many; v_call: TRBV19; d_call: TRBD1; cdr3_aa: CASSTGTVFNQPQHF; cdr3_nt: TGTGCCAGTAGCACCGGGACAGTTTTCAATCAGCCCCAGCATTTT
j_call: TRBJ2-5; clone_size: .; v_call: TRBV30; d_call: TRBD2; cdr3_aa: CAWTPVAGEETQYF; cdr3_nt: TGTGCCTGGACCCCGGTAGCGGGAGAAGAGACCCAGTACTTC
j_call: TRBJ2-5; clone_size: many; v_call: TRBV6-1; d_call: TRBD1; cdr3_aa: CASSRTGQETQYF; cdr3_nt: TGTGCCAGCAGTAGGACAGGACAAGAGACCCAGTACTTC
j_call: TRBJ1-1; clone_size: many; v_call: TRBV6-5; d_call: .; cdr3_aa: CASSYGAVNTEAFF; cdr3_nt: TGTGCCAGCAGTTATGGGGCAGTGAACACTGAAGCTTTCTTT
j_call: TRBJ2-7; clone_size: .; v_call: TRBV12-3/TRBV12-4; d_call: .; cdr3_aa: CASSLFQQTYEQYF; cdr3_nt: TGTGCCAGCAGTTTATTTCAGCAGACCTACGAGCAGTACTTC
j_call: TRBJ2-1; clone_size: .; v_call: TRBV28; d_call: TRBD2; cdr3_aa: CASSFPYGRAGNEQFF; cdr3_nt: TGTGCCAGCAGTTTCCCCTACGGGAGGGCCGGAAATGAGCAGTTCTTC
j_call: TRBJ1-2; clone_size: .; v_call: TRBV3-1; d_call: .; cdr3_aa: CASSQGYRDNYGYTF; cdr3_nt: TGTGCCAGCAGCCAAGGTTACAGGGACAACTATGGCTACACCTTC
j_call: TRBJ2-1; clone_size: many; v_call: TRBV28; d_call: TRBD2; cdr3_aa: CASSLTSGSVRDNEQFF; cdr3_nt: TGTGCCAGCAGTTTGACTAGCGGGAGCGTGCGGGACAATGAGCAGTTCTTC
j_call: TRBJ2-7; clone_size: many; v_call: TRBV11-2; d_call: TRBD2; cdr3_aa: CASSPGIAGAPYEQYF; cdr3_nt: TGTGCCAGCAGCCCGGGAATAGCGGGAGCTCCTTACGAGCAGTACTTC
j_call: TRBJ2-7; clone_size: few; v_call: TRBV18; d_call: .; cdr3_aa: CASSPGPGRYEQYF; cdr3_nt: TGTGCCAGCTCACCTGGCCCGGGGCGCTACGAGCAGTACTTC
j_call: TRBJ1-1; clone_size: many; v_call: TRBV20-1; d_call: .; cdr3_aa: CSARVLEAFF; cdr3_nt: TGCAGTGCTAGAGTTCTTGAAGCTTTCTTT
j_call: TRBJ2-1; clone_size: .; v_call: TRBV11-3; d_call: TRBD1; cdr3_aa: CASSLQGATEQFF; cdr3_nt: TGTGCCAGCAGCTTACAGGGGGCCACTGAGCAGTTCTTC